Shown below are 2 T cell receptor beta chains from a single sample sequenced in a study of blood T cell repertoires in COVID-19. Generated by immunoSEQ multiplex PCR, the TCRdb table keeps only in-frame clones and is missing some. The sample has approximately 150,000 clones, 80% to 90% seen once. The specimen sequenced was peripheral blood. Every receptor here comes from a human donor with acute or convalescent COVID-19. The donor label of this sample is uncertain.

The V and J genes are TRBV5-6 and TRBJ2-3; 9 bases line up with TRBD1. The CDR3 sequence is 15 residues long. V lost 4 bases and J lost 4; bases outside the gene matches: 7. Germline loops: CDR1 SGHDT, CDR2 YYEEEE. The CDR3 DNA sequence: TGTGCCAGCAGCATACCGGGACAGGGAGCAGATACGCAGTATTTT. Encoded protein: CASSIPGQGADTQYF.

In regard to this clone: One end of the junction does not line up with germline, which may come from a read error. The chain recombines TRBV11-2 with TRBJ2-5; D remains ambiguous. Germline lookup yields CDR1 SGHAT and CDR2 FQNNGV. The CDR3 sequence is 15 residues long. CDR3 region: CASSLYSASQEAQYF. CDR3 nucleotide sequence: TGTGCCAGCAGCTTATACTCGGCCAGCCAAGAGGCCCAGTACTTC.